This T cell receptor beta chain was retrieved from a study of T cell repertoires in cytomegalovirus infection (dated by TCRdb to the late 2010s). Background on the whole study: Because public TCR beta signatures pointed to carriage of CMV infection together with the matching HLA type, the HLA type of each donor mattered for the analysis. Overall results and qualifications from the work: The ex vivo response was dominated by HLA-C-restricted CMV-specific TCR beta clonotypes, which also provided the single most frequent clonotype in two of eight donors. In both this cohort and an independent cohort of 352 donors, the cumulative frequency of public TCR beta family members distinguished carriers of CMV infection plus the relevant HLA type.

This clonotype showed up just a few times. It lacks a known antigen. The record has no base qualities; no much larger clone is one base away. V is trimmed back by 5 bases and J by 5 bases, and the junction contains 7 bases that no gene match accounts for. Via the germline V gene (reference sequence), CDR1 is SSHAT and CDR2 FNYEAQ. The CDR3 measures 15 amino acids from cysteine to phenylalanine. Only the CDR3 region is kept as DNA, spanning 45 bases read in frame from base 1. Sequencing was performed on an Illumina HiSeq 1500. TCRdb applied fastp at Q25 and MiXCR to the public reads, then kept only in-frame beta chains. Rows with a matching CDR3 protein are joined into one entry that keeps the most common DNA and genes. This sample is represented by 500,000 or so distinct CDR3 sequences; approximately 15% of them were singletons. The ten most abundant clones make up 20% to 30% of the sample.

Sample: CD8+ T cells from PBMCs. This TCR was sampled from a human donor in good health (CMV status not recorded). Some clones in this sample may be carry-over from other donors' samples. Recombination connected TRBV7-7 to TRBJ2-1, with 9 bases matching TRBD1. CDR3 protein: CASSAGQGRDNEQFF. The nucleotide sequence is TGTGCCAGCAGCGCCGGACAGGGGCGGGACAATGAGCAGTTCTTC.